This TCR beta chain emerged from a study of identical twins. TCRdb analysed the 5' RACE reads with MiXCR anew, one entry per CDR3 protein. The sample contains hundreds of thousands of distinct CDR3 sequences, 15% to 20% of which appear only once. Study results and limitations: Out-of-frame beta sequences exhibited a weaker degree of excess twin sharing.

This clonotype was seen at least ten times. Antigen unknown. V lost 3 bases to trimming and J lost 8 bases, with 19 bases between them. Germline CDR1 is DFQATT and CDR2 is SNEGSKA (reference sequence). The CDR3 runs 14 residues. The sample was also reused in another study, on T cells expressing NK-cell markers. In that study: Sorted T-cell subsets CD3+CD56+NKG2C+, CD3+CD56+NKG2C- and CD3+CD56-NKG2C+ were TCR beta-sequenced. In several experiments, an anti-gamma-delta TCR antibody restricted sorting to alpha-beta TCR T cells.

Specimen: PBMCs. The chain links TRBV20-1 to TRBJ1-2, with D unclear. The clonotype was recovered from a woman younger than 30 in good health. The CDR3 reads CSASVPGRSGGYTF. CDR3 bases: TGCAGTGCTAGTGTCCCCGGGCGATCTGGGGGCTACACCTTC.